One T cell receptor (beta chain) is described in this entry. Treatment here: oral pan-JAK inhibitor, 5-10 mg twice daily. This sample is drawn from a study of CD8+ T cells in alopecia areata. Germline values: CDR1 SNHLY, CDR2 FYNNEI. There are 15 residues in the CDR3. Investigators isolated RNA and reverse transcribed it into cDNA to act as the sequencing template. Produced via immunoSEQ multiplex PCR; TCRdb's table is partial and in-frame only. Of about 130,000 clones detected, nearly 55% appear once; the ten largest clones hold about a sixth. This TCR derives from a human donor with alopecia areata. The sample here was CD8+ T cells sorted from blood, taken at week 4, from a patient treated with tofacitinib. This chain links TRBV2 with TRBJ2-5; the match to TRBD1 covers 7 bases. The assigned J gene may be wrong: the sequence end matches TRBJ2-7 better. This CDR3 is CASSEEQGIDYEQYF. In DNA, the CDR3 is TGTGCCAGCAGTGAGGAACAGGGGATCGACTACGAGCAGTACTTC.